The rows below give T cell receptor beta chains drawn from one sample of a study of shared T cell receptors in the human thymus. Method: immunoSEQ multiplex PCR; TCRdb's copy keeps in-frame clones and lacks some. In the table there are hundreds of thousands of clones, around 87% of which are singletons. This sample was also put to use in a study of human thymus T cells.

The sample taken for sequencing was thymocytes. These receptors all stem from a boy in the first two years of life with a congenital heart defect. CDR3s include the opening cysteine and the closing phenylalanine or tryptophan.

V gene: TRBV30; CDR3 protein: CAIPTGSGNTIYF
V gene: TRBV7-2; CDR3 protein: CASRSRRGAAFF
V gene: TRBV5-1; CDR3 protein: CASSLETRQGGSQETQYF
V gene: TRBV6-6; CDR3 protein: CASSPRGYEQYF
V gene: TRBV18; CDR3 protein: CASSPKRSPGYTF
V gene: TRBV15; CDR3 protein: CATSQKWPGELFF
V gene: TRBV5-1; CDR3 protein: CASGKMGQGANYGYTF
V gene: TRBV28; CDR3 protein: CASSPNTGRHEQFF
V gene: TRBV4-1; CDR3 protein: CAAGEGVNEKLFF
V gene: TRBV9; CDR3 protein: CASSAGDSTDTQYF
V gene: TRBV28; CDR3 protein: CASSRSGPYNEQFF